This T cell receptor (beta chain) is drawn from a study of blood T cell repertoires in COVID-19 (dated by TCRdb to the early 2020s). With respect to the entire study: Samples covering the acute and convalescent phases of COVID-19 were provided by collaborators in the United States, Italy and Spain. The sample metadata nearly always contained a de-identified subject ID, COVID-19 status, age in years and sex. Deeply sampled blood TCRbeta repertoires from subjects exposed to, actively infected with, or recovered from COVID-19 were included in the dataset. The prospective study material was composed of cDNA or gDNA derived from T cells, B-cell-depleted T cells, or PBMCs. The repertoires were released in a freely available public database meant as a resource for research on the immune response to SARS-CoV-2. The samples were drawn from two sources: the first 160 participants of the ongoing ImmuneRACE study, and about 1,300 subjects contributed by 6 global collaborators. Where available, HLA class I and class II types were taken from metadata supplied by the sample provider and were not determined by assay-based typing.

About this clone itself: The antigen it recognizes is unknown. No quality values exist for individual bases; no much larger clone is one base distant.

What the authors observed across the whole study: The amount of clinical and demographic metadata varied by source and participant and was provided uncurated.

Germline trimming: 8 bases from V, 4 bases from J; junction bases outside gene matches: 11. CDR1 SNHLY and CDR2 FYNNEI were looked up in the germline V gene. From its cysteine to its phenylalanine, the CDR3 spans 15 amino acids. Only the CDR3 region is kept as DNA, spanning 45 bases read in frame from base 1. At one collaborating source in Seattle, patients were enrolled during active infection and were followed longitudinally through the course of disease. Collaborating institutions collected whole blood in K2EDTA tubes following their own protocols. Collaborator samples were shipped for TCRbeta analysis as frozen whole blood, isolated PBMCs, or DNA extracted from either sample type. TCRbeta CDR3 regions were amplified from genomic DNA by means of the immunoSEQ Assay, a bias-controlled multiplex PCR. The paper's processing steps were these. The number of nucleated cells in each sample was estimated from the amplification of reference gene primers within the assay. To quantify the absolute abundance of each unique TCRbeta CDR3 rearrangement, sequence reads were collapsed and filtered. For each sample, productive Simpson clonality was calculated as the square root of Simpson's diversity index over productive rearrangements. The source is immuneACCESS, and TCRdb retained only in-frame sequences with V and J called. Part of the clones is not carried over; for the studies checked, unresolved V genes explain less than half of this, and the remainder is unexplained. D and trimming were read from the DNA, whereas the V and J calls and clone size are those reported in that table. The sample table contains 220,000 or so clones; only one count was recorded for about 88% of them. The top ten clones comprise about a tenth of the sample.

Sequencing was performed on peripheral blood. The receptor comes from a woman in her 50s with COVID-19, enrolled during active disease. In this chain, TRBV2 is recombined with TRBJ2-5, with 9 bases matching TRBD1. The DNA is TGTGCCAGCGGCCCGGGACAGGGATACGGAGAGACCCAGTACTTC. Translated, it gives CASGPGQGYGETQYF. With the rest looked up from the reference TRBV2 and TRBJ2-5 genes rather than sequenced, the full variable domain is EPEVTQTPSHQVTQMGQEVILRCVPISNHLYFYWYRQILGQKVEFLVSFYNNEISEKSEIFDDQFSVERPDGSNFTLKIRSTKLEDSAMYFCASGPGQGYGETQYFGPGTRLLVL.